This T cell receptor (beta chain) was documented in a study of identical twins' blood T cells. Overall study: Approximately twelve libraries, six alpha and six beta, gave 50 million to 55 million reads.

Donors were six healthy women in three monozygous twin pairs. Study-level points and caveats: Shared environment remains a possible cause of twin similarity.

TCRdb re-analysed the 5' RACE reads in MiXCR, keeping a single row per CDR3 protein. This table holds roughly 340,000 distinct CDR3 sequences, 28% found once. The table lists this clonotype with a few counts. The antigen remains undetermined. Germline lookup yields CDR1 DFQATT and CDR2 SNEGSKA (reference sequence). The CDR3 is 14 amino acids. V lost 6 bases, J lost 7 bases, and 8 bases stayed unmatched. This clonotype was obtained from a woman aged 18 to 50 in good health. The chain combines TRBV20-1 with TRBJ1-3; 11 nucleotides align to TRBD1. The source material was PBMCs. The CDR3 region has the DNA TGCAGTGCCTATGGGACAGGGGGAGGGAACACCATATATTTT. It is translated as CSAYGTGGGNTIYF.